This TCR beta chain emerged from a study of tissue T cells after allogeneic stem cell transplantation. Whole-study results and caveats: TCR repertoires tracked anatomic similarity, regardless of disease or transplant status.

This clone ranks as large (0.1 to 1%). Its antigen is unknown. The gene symbols are mouse symbols. The read is 1 residue too short to cover the CDR3 end, so that end is filled in from the germline J gene. CDR3 sequences, V/J genes, frequencies and template counts came from survey-depth TCRbeta sequencing. Repertoires were generated with immunoSEQ multiplex PCR, while TCRdb's copy carries only in-frame clones and drops some. Among approximately 1,600 clones listed, about 51% were seen once. Germline CDR1 and CDR2: NSQYPW and LRSPGD (reference sequence). This CDR3 contains 15 residues. V lost 1 base, J lost 2 bases, and 3 bases stayed unmatched. Sample time point: mouse harvest day 14 after allogeneic transplant. Tail vein injection delivered 10^7 T-cell-depleted bone marrow cells and 10^6 splenic CD5+ T cells. B6 (H2b) cells into BALB/c (H2d) mice; tissues taken at day 7 or 14.

The TCR comes from a female BALB/c mouse given C57BL/6 T cells with graft-versus-host disease after an allogeneic hematopoietic cell transplant. Sequencing input: spleen. V is TRBV1 and J is TRBJ2-4, with 7 positions matching TRBD2. CDR3 residues: CTCSAGGGDQNTLYF. CDR3 bases read: TGCACCTGCAGTGCAGGGGGGGGAGATCAAAACACCTTGTAC.